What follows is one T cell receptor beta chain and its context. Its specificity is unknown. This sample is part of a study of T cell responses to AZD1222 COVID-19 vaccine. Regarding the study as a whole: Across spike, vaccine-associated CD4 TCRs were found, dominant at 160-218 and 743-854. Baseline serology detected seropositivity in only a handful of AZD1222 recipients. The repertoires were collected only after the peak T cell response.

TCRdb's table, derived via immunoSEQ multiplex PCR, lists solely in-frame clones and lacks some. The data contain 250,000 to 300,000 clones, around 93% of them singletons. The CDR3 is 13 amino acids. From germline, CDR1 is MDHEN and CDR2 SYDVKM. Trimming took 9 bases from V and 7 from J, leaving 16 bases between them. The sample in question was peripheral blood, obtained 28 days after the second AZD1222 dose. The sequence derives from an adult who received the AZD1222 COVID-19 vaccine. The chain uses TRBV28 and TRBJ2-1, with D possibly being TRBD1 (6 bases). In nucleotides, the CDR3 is TGTGCCAGTCATAACAGGGTTCAGAATGAGCAGTTCTTC. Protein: CASHNRVQNEQFF.